This T cell receptor (beta chain) is from a study of blood T cell repertoires in COVID-19. On the study more broadly: Collection of acute and convalescent COVID-19 samples took place in the United States, Italy and Spain. PBMCs, B-cell-depleted T cells, or T cells were the source of the cDNA or gDNA that made up the material.

V was pared by 7 bases and J by 3 bases, with 12 bases of the junction left unmatched. CDR1 is WSHSY, CDR2 SAAADI, per germline. The CDR3 runs 15 residues. This clone was seen only once. Original data processing: Cell counts per sample came from amplifying reference gene primers. Clones were read by immunoSEQ multiplex PCR, and TCRdb kept only the in-frame ones, dropping some. The V and J calls and the clone size are those of that table, but D and trimming were determined from the DNA. The sample shows more than 65,000 clones, around 80% of them seen only once. The sequenced sample was peripheral blood. V usage is TRBV10-2 and J usage is TRBJ2-7; 7 nucleotides align to TRBD2. This clonotype was sampled from a woman between 65 and 79 years old with acute or convalescent COVID-19. The CDR3 is CASKWGSGRNYEQYF. The CDR3 region has the DNA TGCGCCAGCAAATGGGGTAGCGGGCGAAACTACGAGCAGTACTTC.